This T cell receptor beta chain was recorded in a study of blood T cell repertoires in COVID-19 (dated by TCRdb to the early 2020s). In terms of the full investigation: The collaborator samples originated in the United States, Italy and Spain and spanned the acute and convalescent phases of COVID-19. Samples were obtained from the ongoing ImmuneRACE study (first 160 participants) and from 1,254 subjects provided by 6 global collaborators. A de-identified subject ID, COVID-19 status, age in years and sex were almost always included in the sample metadata. A freely available public database, intended as a resource for researchers studying the immune response to SARS-CoV-2, is where the repertoires were released. Where HLA class I and class II types were available, the types were taken from metadata supplied by the sample provider, not from assay-based typing. The material from the prospective study consisted of cDNA or gDNA derived from T cells, B-cell-depleted T cells, or PBMCs. The dataset comprised deeply sampled blood TCRbeta repertoires from subjects exposed to, actively infected with, or recovered from COVID-19.

TCRbeta CDR3 regions were amplified from genomic DNA using the immunoSEQ Assay, a bias-controlled multiplex PCR. The source study handled its data this way. Nucleated cell counts per sample were estimated from amplification of reference gene primers within the assay. Sequence reads were collapsed and filtered to measure the absolute abundance of every unique TCRbeta CDR3 rearrangement. Productive Simpson clonality was computed per sample as the square root of Simpson's diversity index over productive rearrangements. This is the immuneACCESS table as TCRdb keeps it, with only in-frame sequences that have V and J called. A part of the clones is gone; compared with another copy, unresolved V genes explain less than half, and the rest is unexplained. D and trimming were read from the DNA, whereas the V and J calls and clone size are those reported in that table. This sample holds some 130,000 clones; 65% to 90% were observed only once. Jointly, the top ten make up under 13% of the sample.

Summary of the overall study and its limitations: The amount of clinical and demographic metadata varied by source and participant and was provided uncurated.

The CDR3 measures 16 amino acids from cysteine to phenylalanine. Just CDR3 DNA is preserved here, 48 bases in frame from base 1. Between the V and J ends, shortened by 1 base and 3 bases respectively, the junction contains 12 bases. Based on the germline V gene, the CDR1 and CDR2 sequences are SGHTA and FQGNSA. Collaborating institutions collected whole blood in K2EDTA tubes following their own protocols. Collaborator samples were shipped for TCRbeta analysis as frozen whole blood, isolated PBMCs, or DNA extracted from either sample type. Of note for this clone: What this receptor recognizes is not known. No per-base quality is available; no much larger clone lies one base away.

The chain is made from TRBV7-2 and TRBJ1-4; the D gene is perhaps TRBD1, on 5 matching bases. The clonotype comes from a man of 80 years or more with acute or convalescent COVID-19. The sample taken for sequencing was peripheral blood. The sequence in DNA is TGTGCCAGCAGCTTAGTCGCGGGGGGAGCTAATGAAAAACTGTTTTTT. Its coded protein is CASSLVAGGANEKLFF.